This entry lists 24 T cell receptor beta chains sequenced from one sample in a study of T cells in Graves' hyperthyroidism and ophthalmopathy. TCR beta CDR3 regions were amplified from RNA. The HTBI primer set drove a first-round RT-PCR of the TCR CDR3. TCRdb called the multiplex PCR reads again in MiXCR, with one record for every CDR3 protein. This table holds approximately 700,000 distinct CDR3 sequences, 45% found once. The sample consisted of peripheral blood or thyroid tissue (not recorded which). The receptors come from an adult man with Graves' disease, either hyperthyroidism or ophthalmopathy (not recorded which).

Notes on this clonotype: An end of the junction differs from the germline gene, which may be a read error. The genes are TRBV6-1 and TRBJ1-6, with TRBD1 matching 7 bases. This CDR3 has 12 residues. CDR1 and CDR2 (germline): MNHNS, SASEGT. In nucleotides, the CDR3 is TGTGCCATCAGTCGTACAGGGGACCCCCTCCACTTT. Protein sequence: CAISRTGDPLHF.

This clonotype appeared many times. The V gene is TRBV29-1, the J gene TRBJ1-1, with a weak D call TRBD1 (5 bases). Germline CDR1 is SQVTM and CDR2 is ANQGSEA. With 7 bases removed from V and 0 bases from J, the gap between germline ends came to 9 bases. The length of the CDR3 is 12 residues. CDR3 DNA sequence: TGCAGCGCAGGGTCCATGAACACTGAAGCTTTCTTT. Protein: CSAGSMNTEAFF.

The chain uses TRBV10-3 and TRBJ1-1, with TRBD1 matching over 10 bases. The germline CDR1 and CDR2 sequences are ENHRY and SYGVKD. After removal of 5 bases from V and 7 bases from J, the junction contained 7 bases not matched to a gene. This CDR3 is 14 amino acids long. The CDR3 coding sequence is TGTGCCATCAGTTTGACAGGGGGCGCGGTTGAAGCTTTCTTT. Amino acid sequence: CAISLTGGAVEAFF.

This clonotype was detected ten times or more. The rearrangement links TRBV29-1 to TRBJ1-2, with no clear D. Germline assignment: CDR1 SQVTM and CDR2 ANQGSEA. The V end was cut by 6 bases, the J end by 1 base, with 9 bases between. This CDR3 region has 12 residues. The CDR3 DNA reads TGCAGCGTGCGGCGGAATAACTATGGCTACACCTTC. This translates into CSVRRNNYGYTF.

A remark on this clonotype: A much larger clone sits a single nucleotide away, making a read error possible. J is TRBJ1-2 and V is TRBV9; D remains unclear. This CDR3 is built from 12 residues. Germline V lookup: CDR1 SGDLS, CDR2 YYNGEE. CDR3 in amino acids: CASNVDDYGYTF. As DNA, the CDR3 is TGTGCCAGCAACGTAGACGACTATGGCTACACCTTC.

The V gene is TRBV12-3 or TRBV12-4, the J gene TRBJ1-5; D is unclear. This CDR3 region has 14 residues. The V end lost 0 bases, the J end lost 2 bases, and 5 bases lay between the germline ends. In DNA form, the CDR3 reads TGTGCCAGCAGTTTAGCGTGGGGCAATCAGCCCCAGCATTTT. Amino acid sequence: CASSLAWGNQPQHF.

The chain has TRBV2 and TRBJ1-5; 12 positions agree with TRBD1. Germline assignment: CDR1 SNHLY and CDR2 FYNNEI. This CDR3 has 17 residues. J gave up 7 bases and V 4 bases, and 11 bases lay outside the gene matches. This chain's CDR3 is CASSGPRDRGLRQPQHF. The CDR3, as DNA: TGTGCCAGCAGTGGCCCCCGGGACAGGGGGCTTCGGCAGCCCCAGCATTTT. Variable domain in full (rest from reference TRBV2 and TRBJ1-5): EPEVTQTPSHQVTQMGQEVILRCVPISNHLYFYWYRQILGQKVEFLVSFYNNEISEKSEIFDDQFSVERPDGSNFTLKIRSTKLEDSAMYFCASSGPRDRGLRQPQHFGDGTRLSIL.

The rearrangement links TRBV9 to TRBJ1-3; D remains unclear. Looked up from germline, CDR1 is SGDLS and CDR2 is YYNGEE. CDR3 length: 15 amino acids. Trimming took 0 bases from V and 2 from J, leaving 9 bases between them. The CDR3 bases are TGTGCCAGCAGCGTAGCTGGGGATCCTGGAAACACCATATATTTT. Translation: CASSVAGDPGNTIYF.

With regard to this clonotype: This sequence may be a read error, since a much larger clone differs from it by one base. Here the CDR3 omits its conserved ending phenylalanine or tryptophan, so a read error is the likely source. The chain joins TRBV29-1 to TRBJ1-1; D perhaps matches TRBD1 (6 bases). This CDR3 is built from 14 residues. V was shortened by 2 bases and J by 0 bases, with 10 bases between the two germline ends. The V gene's germline CDR1 is SQVTM and CDR2 ANQGSEA. The CDR3 protein is CSVESGDMNTEAFL. The DNA for the CDR3 is TGCAGCGTTGAATCCGGGGACATGAACACTGAAGCTTTCCTT.

This rearrangement joins TRBV6-6 to TRBJ1-1; perhaps TRBD1 as D (6 bases). The CDR3 has 15 residues. Germline CDR1 is MNHNY and CDR2 is SVGAGI (reference sequence). The V gene lost 8 bases and the J gene lost 3 bases, with 19 bases spanning the gap. CDR3 protein: CASSLRQVEDTEAFF. The CDR3 coding sequence is TGTGCCAGCTCACTGCGACAGGTCGAGGACACTGAAGCTTTCTTT.

This rearrangement joins TRBV29-1 to TRBJ1-1, with TRBD1 identical over 9 bases. Germline-derived CDR1 and CDR2 are SQVTM and ANQGSEA. The CDR3 runs to 16 residues. The trim removed 8 bases at V and 4 bases at J, leaving 17 bases unmatched. The CDR3 DNA reads as TGCAGCCAAGATGTTTCGACAGGGGGTAGGGGCACTGAAGCTTTCTTT. Protein product: CSQDVSTGGRGTEAFF.

At least ten counts were recorded for this clonotype. This sequence joins TRBV6-5 and TRBJ1-1, with D perhaps TRBD1 (6 bases). The CDR3 sequence is 11 residues long. V lost 6 bases and J 5 bases, leaving 7 bases between the germline ends. Germline CDR1 and CDR2: MNHEY and SVGAGI. The CDR3 here is CASSQGTEAFF. CDR3 DNA: TGTGCCAGCAGCCAGGGGACTGAAGCTTTCTTT.

In this sample, this clonotype turned up many times. CDR3 region: CASSSVQQAKNTEAFF. The CDR3, as DNA: TGTGCCAGCAGCTCGGTCCAACAGGCAAAGAACACTGAAGCTTTCTTT. This chain uses TRBV11-1 with TRBJ1-1; tentatively, D is TRBD1 (5 bases). Looked up from germline, CDR1 is SGHAT and CDR2 is FQDESV (reference sequence). The CDR3 is 16 amino acids. V lost 4 bases, J lost 1 base, and 16 bases lay in between.

The rearrangement uses TRBV7-6 and TRBJ1-3; 9 bases agree with TRBD1. The CDR3 runs to 16 residues. J gave up 3 bases and V 5 bases, and 8 bases lay outside the gene matches. The germline gives CDR1 SGHVS, CDR2 FNYEAQ. CDR3 in DNA: TGTGCCAGCAGCGCCACACAGGGGGCTAATGGAAACACCATATATTTT. Translating gives CASSATQGANGNTIYF. Filled out from reference TRBV7-6 and TRBJ1-3, the complete variable domain reads GAGVSQSPRYKVTKRGQDVALRCDPISGHVSLYWYRQALGQGPEFLTYFNYEAQQDKSGLPNDRFSAERPEGSISTLTIQRTEQRDSAMYRCASSATQGANGNTIYFGEGSWLTVV.

The CDR3 here is CASSVETGWNTEAFF. The CDR3 bases are TGTGCCAGCAGTGTGGAGACGGGGTGGAACACTGAAGCTTTCTTT. The rearrangement joins TRBV2 to TRBJ1-1, with D unclear. This CDR3 region has 15 residues. V was clipped by 4 bases and J by 1 base, with 13 bases between them. Germline CDR1 is SNHLY and CDR2 is FYNNEI.

V is TRBV7-9 and J is TRBJ1-2; weak D call: TRBD1 (5 bases). Germline V gene sequence: CDR1 SEHNR, CDR2 FQNEAQ (reference sequence). The CDR3 sequence is 14 residues long. Trimming cost V 1 base and J 13 bases, with 19 bases left between them. CDR3 sequence: CASSLGGDGGSSTF. For the CDR3, the DNA is TGTGCCAGCAGCTTAGGTGGGGATGGGGGGAGCAGCACCTTC. Looking up the rest from reference TRBV7-9 and TRBJ1-2 gives the full variable domain: DTGVSQNPRHKITKRGQNVTFRCDPISEHNRLYWYRQTLGQGPEFLTYFQNEAQLEKSRLLSDRFSAERPKGSFSTLEIQRTEQGDSAMYLCASSLGGDGGSSTFGSGTRLTVV.

This clonotype was seen at least ten times. The chain employs TRBV12-3 or TRBV12-4 and TRBJ1-6; no clear D. The CDR3 length is 13 residues. Trimming removed 0 bases at V and 7 bases at J, with 4 bases between. The CDR3 region has the DNA TGTGCCAGCAGTTTAGCCCAGAATTCACCCCTCCACTTT. It translates to CASSLAQNSPLHF.

The CDR3 DNA follows: TGCAGTGCTACAGGGGGGGACATCAACACTGAAGCTTTCTTT. Translated: CSATGGDINTEAFF. The chain employs TRBV20-1 and TRBJ1-1, with 7 bases that match TRBD1. Losses at the gene ends were 4 bases for V and 2 bases for J; bases not matched to a gene: 7. CDR1 and CDR2 from the germline V gene are DFQATT and SNEGSKA (reference sequence). The CDR3 has 14 residues.

V gene TRBV29-1 combines with J gene TRBJ1-1; 7 bases match TRBD1. The CDR3 totals 10 residues. Trimming took 5 bases from V and 10 from J; bases not matched to a gene: 4. Per germline, CDR1 SQVTM and CDR2 ANQGSEA. The CDR3 here is CSVSQGRAFF. CDR3 DNA: TGCAGCGTTTCACAGGGGAGAGCTTTCTTT.

The sample holds a few counts of this clonotype. This chain links TRBV20-1 with TRBJ2-7, with 7 bases fitting TRBD2. The CDR3 runs 13 residues. The J segment lost 3 bases and the V segment lost 5 bases, leaving 7 bases of the junction unmatched. Per germline, CDR1 DFQATT and CDR2 SNEGSKA (reference sequence). The CDR3 region has the DNA TGCAGTGCTCCCCCCCGGACTAGCTACGAGCAGTACTTC. It encodes CSAPPRTSYEQYF.

The chain is built from TRBV2 and TRBJ1-5; D possibly corresponds to TRBD1 (5 bases). Germline CDR1 reads SNHLY; CDR2 reads FYNNEI. The CDR3 totals 15 residues. The ends were cut back, 6 bases at V and 5 bases at J, with 17 bases in the middle. CDR3 protein: CASRGLGGVDQPQHF. CDR3 bases: TGTGCCAGCAGGGGGTTGGGGGGTGTCGATCAGCCCCAGCATTTT.

The V gene is TRBV12-3 or TRBV12-4, the J gene TRBJ2-5; D may be TRBD2 (6 bases). V lost 8 bases and J 8 bases, leaving 33 bases between the germline ends. This CDR3 is built from 18 residues. The CDR3 bases are TGTGCCAGCCGACGGTCGAGGGGCGGGGCGAGCATCCTGGGCACCCAGTACTTC. This gives the protein CASRRSRGGASILGTQYF.

The chain employs TRBV25-1 and TRBJ2-5; 12 bases are a match to TRBD2. Germline V lookup: CDR1 MGHDK, CDR2 SYGVNS. The V gene end was trimmed by 2 bases and the J gene end by 2 bases; junction bases not matched to a gene: 12. The CDR3 length is 19 residues. DNA of the CDR3: TGTGCCAGCAGTGAAACGATGGGACTAGCGGGCCAGACGCAAGAGACCCAGTACTTC. Translated: CASSETMGLAGQTQETQYF.

Remarks on this clonotype: The junction differs from germline at one of its ends, possibly a read error. This rearrangement joins TRBV9 to TRBJ1-1, with 7 bases fitting TRBD1. Germline values: CDR1 SGDLS, CDR2 YYNGEE. The CDR3 consists of 15 residues. CDR3 sequence: CASSFAGGVNTEASF. As DNA, the CDR3 is TGTGCCAGCAGCTTTGCAGGGGGAGTGAACACTGAAGCTTCCTTT.